The rows below give T cell receptor beta chains drawn from one sample of a study of cytomegalovirus exposure and HLA in healthy donors. Some clones are missing from TCRdb's copy, which holds only in-frame ones; the method was immunoSEQ multiplex PCR. This sample has 60,000 to 90,000 clones, with 70% found just once. Source material: PBMCs. All receptors come from a woman aged 45-59 years in good health and CMV-seropositive. Both conserved end residues are part of each CDR3. A D gene is named only where the DNA matches it firmly. The size field is filled for only some rows; it gives once, few, many or a size class.

clone size	V gene	D gene	J gene	CDR3 DNA	CDR3 protein
.	TRBV2	.	TRBJ2-1	TGTGCCAGCAGTGGACAGGCTCAGTTCTTC	CASSGQAQFF
.	TRBV6-6	.	TRBJ1-4	TGTGCCAGCAGGGGGCGGACGGACCAGTCAGCTGAAAAACTGTTTTTT	CASRGRTDQSAEKLFF
once	TRBV11-2	TRBD2	TRBJ2-5	TGTGCCAGCCTCGATTGGGCTAGCGGTAGAGAGACCCAGTACTTC	CASLDWASGRETQYF
few	TRBV19	TRBD1	TRBJ2-3	TGTGCCAGTAGTTGGGGACAGGGGACAGATACGCAGTATTTT	CASSWGQGTDTQYF
few	TRBV6-6	TRBD1	TRBJ1-2	TGTGCCAGCAGGGGACAGAATTTCCATGGCTACACCTTC	CASRGQNFHGYTF
.	TRBV28	.	TRBJ2-7	TGTGCCAGCAGTTCTCAGTACGAGCAGTACTTC	CASSSQYEQYF
.	TRBV18	TRBD1	TRBJ1-1	TGTGCCAGCTCACCACCAGGGGGCAGGGACACTGAAGCTTTCTTT	CASSPPGGRDTEAFF
few	TRBV5-1	.	TRBJ2-5	TGCGCCAGCCGAGTGGCTAGCGCTCAAGAGACCCAGTACTTC	CASRVASAQETQYF
.	TRBV28	.	TRBJ1-2	TGTGCCAGCAGTTTATCGGGGGTGGGTGGCTACACCTTC	CASSLSGVGGYTF
.	TRBV7-9	TRBD1	TRBJ1-2	TGTGCCAGCAGCCGGACAGGGGGCTACTATGGCTACACCTTC	CASSRTGGYYGYTF
.	TRBV25-1	.	TRBJ2-2	TGTGCCAGCAGTGAAAGCCGGGACACGGTTAACACCGGGGAGCTGTTTTTT	CASSESRDTVNTGELFF
.	TRBV7-2	TRBD1	TRBJ2-2	TGTGCCAGCAGCCGACAGGGGGCGGCCACCGGGGAGCTGTTTTTT	CASSRQGAATGELFF
.	TRBV7-3	TRBD2	TRBJ2-1	TGTGCCAGCAGCCCCCAGGGATCTAGCGGGAGGGGCGCCTACAATGAGCAGTTCTTC	CASSPQGSSGRGAYNEQFF
.	TRBV19	TRBD1	TRBJ1-1	TGTGCCAGTACCGGGACAGGGGGTCACACTGAAGCTTTCTTT	CASTGTGGHTEAFF
.	TRBV14	.	TRBJ1-2	TGTGCCAGCAGCCAAAAGATGGCAGGCCAAGGTGATGGCTACACCTTC	CASSQKMAGQGDGYTF
.	TRBV18	.	TRBJ1-2	TGTGCCAGCTCACCACCTACAGGGCCCTATGGCTACACCTTC	CASSPPTGPYGYTF
.	TRBV28	TRBD2	TRBJ2-1	TGTGCCAGCCTAACCCAAGGACTAGCGCCCTTGGGGCAGTTCTTC	CASLTQGLAPLGQFF
.	TRBV7-3	TRBD2	TRBJ2-1	TGTGCCAGCAGCCCTGGACTAGCGGGAGTGGATGAGCAGTTCTTC	CASSPGLAGVDEQFF
once	TRBV11-3	TRBD2	TRBJ2-3	TGTGCCAGCAGCTCCCGGACTAGCGAATACGATACGCAGTATTTT	CASSSRTSEYDTQYF
.	TRBV7-2	.	TRBJ2-3	TGTGCCAGCAGCTCCCTACGGGGGACAGATACGCAGTATTTT	CASSSLRGTDTQYF
.	TRBV28	.	TRBJ1-1	TGTGCCAGCAGTTCCGTAAAAGGGAGTACTGAAGCTTTCTTT	CASSSVKGSTEAFF
.	TRBV7-2	.	TRBJ2-1	TGTGCCAGCAGCTTAGCACCCCCAGCGGGCGTAGGGGGCCACAATGAGCAGTTCTTC	CASSLAPPAGVGGHNEQFF
.	TRBV5-8	.	TRBJ1-2	TGTGCCAGCAGCTCTTTCGTAGGGGAGGCGACTAACTATGGCTACACCTTC	CASSSFVGEATNYGYTF
.	TRBV23-1	TRBD1	TRBJ1-2	TGCGCCAGCAGTCAATCGAAGGCGCAGGGGGATGGCTACACCTTC	CASSQSKAQGDGYTF
.	TRBV9	.	TRBJ2-4	TGTGCCAGCAGCGTAGGGGTAGGGGCGGTCATAAACATTCAGTACTTC	CASSVGVGAVINIQYF
.	TRBV6-4	.	TRBJ1-1	TGTGCCAGCAGCCCACAGGAACATGGGGAAGCTTTCTTT	CASSPQEHGEAFF
.	TRBV10-3	.	TRBJ1-1	TGTGCCATCGGGGCGTATGGTGAAGCTGAAGCTTTCTTT	CAIGAYGEAEAFF
.	TRBV5-4	.	TRBJ2-3	TGTGCCAGCAGCTTGGTCCCCGTCCCCACAGATACGCAGTATTTT	CASSLVPVPTDTQYF
.	TRBV7-6	TRBD1	TRBJ2-5	TGTGCCAGCAGCTTAAACCCGACCACACAGGGGGCGTATGGAGAGACCCAGTACTTC	CASSLNPTTQGAYGETQYF
few	TRBV2	.	TRBJ1-2	TGTGCCAACGCAGGGGCCTATGGCTACACCTTC	CANAGAYGYTF